This TCR beta chain was observed in a study of shared clonotypes between healthy human individuals. On the study more broadly: CD8 memory received one plate per donor, CD8 naive two, CD4 memory three and CD4 naive three.

With V trimmed by 0 bases and J by 5 bases, 3 bases remained unmatched. Germline assignment: CDR1 SGHAT and CDR2 FQNNGV. CDR3 length: 14 residues. How the authors handled the data: Junction-only immunoSEQ sequences carried no quality scores, so filtering differed. Sequencing used immunoSEQ multiplex PCR; TCRdb keeps in-frame clones, though not all of them. V and J calls and clone size follow that table, whereas D and trimming were derived from the DNA. The sample carries about a million clones, about 80% recorded once. Material: memory CD4+ T cells from PBMCs. Sample subset: CD45RA-negative fraction. This receptor was identified in a man younger than 35 in good health. Some clones in this sample may be carry-over from other donors' samples. V gene TRBV11-2 combines with J gene TRBJ2-5; 7 bases are shared with TRBD2. The chain's CDR3 is CASSLDGGGETQYF. The CDR3 coding sequence is TGTGCCAGCAGCTTAGACGGGGGAGGGGAGACCCAGTACTTC.